This T cell receptor beta chain emerged from a study of response to subunit inactivated influenza vaccine. The length of the CDR3 is 12 residues. The germline V gene has CDR1 SQVTM and CDR2 ANQGSEA. Trimming pared 6 bases from V and 9 bases from J, leaving 17 bases between. A single record per CDR3 protein comes from TCRdb applying MiXCR to the RT-PCR reads. The sample has around 170,000 distinct CDR3 sequences, approximately 11% seen once. This clonotype was counted between two and nine times. Its antigen is not identified. Study-level findings and limits: Seasonal influenza vaccination, on each occasion, was suggested by the authors to recruit few new T cells.

The source is a man between 50 and 69 years old who received an inactivated influenza vaccine. The chain combines TRBV29-1 with TRBJ2-5; perhaps TRBD1 as D (5 bases). The material sequenced was CD8+ T cells sorted from PBMCs, taken around 25 months after vaccination. The chain's CDR3 is CSVLQDDWAQYF. The CDR3 DNA is TGCAGCGTGCTACAGGACGATTGGGCCCAGTACTTC.